Listed below are T cell receptor beta chains from one sample, sequenced in a study of beta chain features in type 1 diabetes. Sequencing used immunoSEQ multiplex PCR; TCRdb keeps in-frame clones, though not all of them. The sample has 200,000 to 250,000 clones, 11% seen once. The sample consisted of central memory CD4+ T cells from blood. The receptors derive from a man in his late teens or twenties in good health. The conserved cysteine and the conserved F or W are not part of the CDR3 here.

v_gene: TRBV2
j_gene: TRBJ2-2
CDR3aa: ASSWSTGELF

v_gene: TRBV7-3
j_gene: TRBJ2-7
CDR3aa: ASSLISGRGEQY

v_gene: TRBV9
j_gene: TRBJ2-6
CDR3aa: ASSVQGTGANVLT

v_gene: TRBV11-2
j_gene: TRBJ2-5
CDR3aa: ASSFNRETQY

v_gene: TRBV7-9
j_gene: TRBJ2-5
CDR3aa: ASSTGTSGGRTQY

v_gene: TRBV28
j_gene: TRBJ2-7
CDR3aa: ASSPAYEQY

v_gene: TRBV9
j_gene: TRBJ1-2
CDR3aa: ASSVGQGLHGYT

v_gene: TRBV6-5
j_gene: TRBJ2-7
CDR3aa: ASSYKRESSYEQY

v_gene: TRBV7-2
j_gene: TRBJ2-1
CDR3aa: ASSPGTSGLLKQF

v_gene: TRBV5-4
j_gene: TRBJ2-7
CDR3aa: ASSPDRETEQY

v_gene: TRBV10-1
j_gene: TRBJ2-7
CDR3aa: ASSDRGFAYEQY

v_gene: TRBV15
j_gene: TRBJ1-1
CDR3aa: ATSRGRQLPEAF

v_gene: TRBV10-3
j_gene: TRBJ2-5
CDR3aa: ASSDYPGIGETQY

v_gene: TRBV29-1
j_gene: TRBJ2-7
CDR3aa: SVAAGGYEQY

v_gene: TRBV14
j_gene: TRBJ1-1
CDR3aa: ASSLDVDTEAF

v_gene: TRBV29-1
j_gene: TRBJ1-3
CDR3aa: SVETASGNTIY

v_gene: TRBV10-3
j_gene: TRBJ2-5
CDR3aa: AISGEDRGGETQY

v_gene: TRBV14
j_gene: TRBJ1-1
CDR3aa: ASSPQGALRITEAF

v_gene: TRBV28
j_gene: TRBJ1-5
CDR3aa: ASSPRLRGQPQH

v_gene: TRBV2
j_gene: TRBJ1-2
CDR3aa: ASSEQGGYSYGYT

v_gene: TRBV29-1
j_gene: TRBJ2-7
CDR3aa: SVELSQGYEQY

v_gene: TRBV15
j_gene: TRBJ1-2
CDR3aa: ATSRRDRGLRGYT

v_gene: TRBV7-9
j_gene: TRBJ1-3
CDR3aa: ASRIDRGRNTIY

v_gene: TRBV29-1
j_gene: TRBJ2-1
CDR3aa: SVSPGTSGSGEQF

v_gene: TRBV5-6
j_gene: TRBJ2-5
CDR3aa: ASRLTGPETQY

v_gene: TRBV6-5
j_gene: TRBJ2-7
CDR3aa: ASTEDGGYEQY

v_gene: TRBV7-2
j_gene: TRBJ2-3
CDR3aa: ASSLQGTDTQY

v_gene: TRBV5-1
j_gene: TRBJ2-6
CDR3aa: ASSSVNTGANVLT

v_gene: TRBV30
j_gene: TRBJ2-7
CDR3aa: AWSVQRDEQY

v_gene: TRBV29-1
j_gene: TRBJ1-1
CDR3aa: SVGSPSNTEAF

v_gene: TRBV29-1
j_gene: TRBJ2-1
CDR3aa: SVEKILASEQF

v_gene: TRBV14
j_gene: TRBJ1-5
CDR3aa: ASNREQPQH

v_gene: TRBV6-5
j_gene: TRBJ2-3
CDR3aa: ASSYSNGGADTQY

v_gene: TRBV20-1
j_gene: TRBJ2-3
CDR3aa: SAGQVDTQY

v_gene: TRBV7-2
j_gene: TRBJ1-4
CDR3aa: ASSLGRREKLF

v_gene: TRBV7-2
j_gene: TRBJ2-5
CDR3aa: ASGQETQY

v_gene: TRBV30
j_gene: TRBJ2-3
CDR3aa: AWSGLAGGTDTQY

v_gene: TRBV19
j_gene: TRBJ1-5
CDR3aa: ASSYRDRGSNQPQH

v_gene: TRBV15
j_gene: TRBJ2-1
CDR3aa: ATSRGGLADSPEQF

v_gene: TRBV29-1
j_gene: TRBJ2-4
CDR3aa: SVEKDRGEIQY

v_gene: TRBV11-1
j_gene: TRBJ2-1
CDR3aa: ASSLDRPNEQF

v_gene: TRBV6-1
j_gene: TRBJ2-7
CDR3aa: ASSDPGLAAYEQY

v_gene: TRBV5-4
j_gene: TRBJ2-3
CDR3aa: ASSTGTSGHTDTQY

v_gene: TRBV5-1
j_gene: TRBJ2-1
CDR3aa: ASSPHLADYNEQF

v_gene: TRBV18
j_gene: TRBJ2-1
CDR3aa: ASSPNKRGFYNEQF

v_gene: TRBV12-5
j_gene: TRBJ2-1
CDR3aa: ASGSQRSGYNEQF

v_gene: TRBV10-3
j_gene: TRBJ2-1
CDR3aa: AISDGAVHNEQF

v_gene: TRBV9
j_gene: TRBJ2-5
CDR3aa: ASSVRRTSGKETQY

v_gene: TRBV10-3
j_gene: TRBJ2-4
CDR3aa: AISESVAGEGVQY

v_gene: TRBV9
j_gene: TRBJ2-6
CDR3aa: ASSLGLLSGANVLT

v_gene: TRBV30
j_gene: TRBJ1-1
CDR3aa: AWKQTGRNTEAF

v_gene: TRBV7-9
j_gene: TRBJ2-3
CDR3aa: ASSPRGPDTQY

v_gene: TRBV9
j_gene: TRBJ2-5
CDR3aa: ASSVTGAFRETQY

v_gene: TRBV30
j_gene: TRBJ2-3
CDR3aa: AWSDGSSTDTQY

v_gene: TRBV5-1
j_gene: TRBJ2-3
CDR3aa: ASSLLLSASTDTQY

v_gene: TRBV7-3
j_gene: TRBJ2-3
CDR3aa: ASSLSSAGGTDTQY

v_gene: TRBV5-1
j_gene: TRBJ2-5
CDR3aa: ASSPYLAGAGETQY

v_gene: TRBV30
j_gene: TRBJ2-3
CDR3aa: AWSSGTSGYTDTQY

v_gene: TRBV19
j_gene: TRBJ2-1
CDR3aa: ASSIGGSYNEQF